Described below is a single T cell receptor beta chain sequence and its context. J gave up 2 bases and V 3 bases, and 9 bases lay outside the gene matches. Germline V lookup: CDR1 SGDLS, CDR2 YYNGEE. This CDR3 is 17 amino acids long. Cohorts were assigned according to the clinical history that participants reported. Per the original data handling: Nucleated cell number was recorded as an estimate derived from reference gene primer amplification. The data were produced by immunoSEQ multiplex PCR, yet TCRdb's version contains in-frame clones alone and is incomplete. V and J calls and clone size are as listed in that table; D and trimming were resolved from the DNA. The repertoire includes more than 200,000 clones, around 81% of them detected once, and 7.4% sits in the top ten. The source of the sample is a study of blood T cell repertoires in COVID-19.

Sequenced sample: PBMCs or T cells enriched from blood (not recorded which). The receptor was isolated from a woman aged 40 to 50 with acute COVID-19. This chain links TRBV9 with TRBJ1-2, with 11 positions matching TRBD1. DNA of the CDR3: TGTGCCAGCAGCGCTCGGACAGGGGGCTATTCAAACTATGGCTACACCTTC. Protein sequence: CASSARTGGYSNYGYTF.